A single sample gave rise to the 28 T cell receptor beta chains below, sequenced in a study of blood T cells in healthy people across ages. The use of a sample-barcoded 5' primer and a J-beta primer mix characterized a second PCR of roughly 7 to 11 cycles. One entry per CDR3 protein, called by TCRdb with MiXCR from the 5' RACE reads. The table records over 1.5 million distinct CDR3 sequences, about 49% of them present only once. The source material was blood. The receptor set was obtained from a middle-aged woman in good health.

The chain joins TRBV12-3 or TRBV12-4 to TRBJ1-2; TRBD1 is a possible D gene (5 bases). Trimming took off 7 bases at V and 0 bases at J, with 12 bases between the two ends. The CDR3 has 14 residues. CDR3: CASTGRGSNYGYTF. The CDR3 DNA sequence: TGTGCCAGCACAGGAAGGGGTTCTAACTATGGCTACACCTTC.

This clonotype was seen at least ten times. The chain recombines TRBV7-2 with TRBJ2-5; TRBD1 might be the D (6 bases). V dropped 2 bases and J dropped 4 bases, with 23 bases sitting between them. CDR1 and CDR2 (germline): SGHTA, FQGNSA. The CDR3 covers 18 residues. The DNA for the CDR3 is TGTGCCAGCAGCTTACCCCTCCCGACAGGTTATTGGGGAGAGACCCAGTACTTC. Amino acid sequence: CASSLPLPTGYWGETQYF. Complete variable domain (other parts from reference TRBV7-2 and TRBJ2-5): GAGVSQSPSNKVTEKGKDVELRCDPISGHTALYWYRQSLGQGLEFLIYFQGNSAPDKSGLPSDRFSAERTGGSVSTLTIQRTQQEDSAVYLCASSLPLPTGYWGETQYFGPGTRLLVL.

The rearrangement joins TRBV20-1 to TRBJ2-3; D may match TRBD1 or TRBD2 (5 bases each). Trimming left V 6 bases short and J 2 bases short, with 15 bases between. The CDR3 is 14 amino acids. The germline CDR1 and CDR2 sequences are DFQATT and SNEGSKA (reference sequence). The CDR3 coding sequence is TGCAGTGCCCCCTCCCGGGGACCCACAGATACGCAGTATTTT. This gives the protein CSAPSRGPTDTQYF.

The chain has TRBV29-1 and TRBJ1-2; 8 bases map to TRBD1. The length of the CDR3 is 16 residues. Germline V lookup: CDR1 SQVTM, CDR2 ANQGSEA. V was pared by 6 bases and J by 4 bases, with 16 bases of the junction left unmatched. DNA for the CDR3: TGCAGCGTCCCGGGGAACGAGGGACAGGACTTCTATGGCTACACCTTC. It codes for CSVPGNEGQDFYGYTF.

The chain uses TRBV10-1 and TRBJ2-3; 15 bases are a match to TRBD2. The V segment lost 0 bases and the J segment 6 bases; nucleotides outside the gene matches: 1. CDR3 length: 16 amino acids. Germline values: CDR1 WNHNN, CDR2 SYGVQD (reference sequence). The CDR3 here is CASSESGLAGGDTQYF. The CDR3 nucleotides are TGCGCCAGCAGTGAGTCGGGACTAGCGGGGGGCGATACGCAGTATTTT.

The chain combines TRBV7-9 with TRBJ1-1; D may be TRBD1 (6 bases). There are 14 residues in the CDR3. Germline V gene sequence: CDR1 SEHNR, CDR2 FQNEAQ (reference sequence). V was cut by 3 bases and J by 7 bases, with 15 bases left in between. The DNA of the CDR3 is TGTGCCAGCAGCTTGAGGGACACCAAGCGTGAAGCTTTCTTT. Protein product: CASSLRDTKREAFF.

This CDR3 reads CASSQDRAGLIWEAFF. Written as DNA, the CDR3 is TGCGCCAGCAGCCAAGATCGAGCAGGGTTAATTTGGGAAGCTTTCTTT. The V gene is TRBV4-3, the J gene TRBJ1-1, with D possibly matching TRBD1 (5 bases). The CDR3 contains 16 residues. The germline CDR1 and CDR2 sequences are LGHNA and YSLEER. Trimming removed 0 bases at V and 8 bases at J, with 19 bases between.

This clonotype was counted only a few times. V and J are TRBV7-2 and TRBJ2-5; 9 bases match TRBD1. Looked up from germline, CDR1 is SGHTA and CDR2 is FQGNSA. The CDR3 runs to 14 residues. V shed 5 bases, J shed 5 bases, and the junction held 6 bases outside the gene matches. CDR3 sequence: CASSTRTGAETQYF. The CDR3 coding sequence is TGTGCCAGCAGCACGCGGACAGGGGCCGAGACCCAGTACTTC.

This clonotype has a count of ten or more. This rearrangement joins TRBV9 to TRBJ2-5; D is uncertain. In germline, CDR1 is SGDLS, CDR2 YYNGEE. The CDR3 is made up of 13 amino acids. V lost 0 bases, J lost 2 bases, and 5 bases lay in between. The CDR3 loop is CASSVASQETQYF. As DNA, the CDR3 is TGTGCCAGCAGCGTAGCCAGTCAAGAGACCCAGTACTTC.

This sequence joins TRBV12-3 or TRBV12-4 and TRBJ1-6; D may be TRBD1 (6 bases). The CDR3 spans 17 residues. V lost 5 bases and J lost 5, with 19 bases in between. Here the CDR3 reads CASSRRDRTVHNSPLHF. The CDR3 nucleotides read TGTGCCAGCAGTCGCCGCGACAGGACAGTTCATAATTCACCCCTCCACTTT.

This clonotype was counted between two and nine times. The rearrangement joins TRBV12-3 or TRBV12-4 to TRBJ2-7; D not resolved. V was cut by 8 bases and J by 3 bases, with 17 bases left in between. The CDR3 totals 14 residues. As DNA, the CDR3 is TGTGCCAGCGGCAGGCAGGCCAATTACTACGAGCAGTACTTC. This translates into CASGRQANYYEQYF.

V gene TRBV6-2 or TRBV6-3 combines with J gene TRBJ1-5; D not certain. Trimming removed 7 bases from V and 0 bases from J, with 16 bases in between. There are 16 residues in the CDR3. Germline-derived CDR1 and CDR2 are MNHEY and SVGEGT. DNA for the CDR3: TGTGCCAGCACCCTGAACAGTCCGTATAGCAATCAGCCCCAGCATTTT. This encodes CASTLNSPYSNQPQHF.

This clonotype was seen at least ten times. This chain links TRBV5-1 with TRBJ2-4; tentative D call: TRBD2 (5 bases). The ends were cut back, 3 bases at V and 6 bases at J, with 13 bases in the middle. Germline values: CDR1 SGHRS, CDR2 YFSETQ. The CDR3 contains 14 residues. The CDR3 is CASSSPDSGNIQYF. The CDR3 DNA reads as TGCGCCAGCAGCTCTCCGGACTCGGGAAACATTCAGTACTTC.

V and J are TRBV27 and TRBJ2-7; perhaps TRBD1 as D (5 bases). V was cut by 5 bases and J by 2 bases, with 22 bases left in between. The CDR3 is 17 residues long. The V gene's germline CDR1 is MNHEY and CDR2 SMNVEV (reference sequence). The CDR3 here is CASSKGGFRDSAYEQYF. CDR3 bases: TGTGCCAGCAGTAAAGGTGGGTTTAGAGACAGCGCCTACGAGCAGTACTTC.

The genes are TRBV5-1 and TRBJ2-7, with 9 nucleotides matching TRBD2. Germline CDR1 is SGHRS and CDR2 is YFSETQ. V shed 9 bases, J shed 7 bases, and the junction held 14 bases outside the gene matches. The CDR3 has 14 amino acids. CDR3 bases: TGCGCCACAAACAACGCTAGCGGGGCTAATGAGCAGTACTTC. It specifies CATNNASGANEQYF.

This clonotype has just a few counts. The V gene is TRBV29-1, the J gene TRBJ1-2, with D tentatively TRBD1 (5 bases). Per germline, CDR1 SQVTM and CDR2 ANQGSEA. The CDR3 extends over 14 amino acids. The V end lost 6 bases, the J end lost 4 bases, and 18 bases lay between the germline ends. The CDR3 nucleotides are TGCAGCGTGGGACGCGAGGGTCCGTTCTATGGCTACACCTTC. Translating gives CSVGREGPFYGYTF.

The chain joins TRBV28 to TRBJ2-5; perhaps TRBD1 as D (5 bases). Per the germline V gene, CDR1 is MDHEN and CDR2 is SYDVKM. Trimming left V 3 bases short and J 3 bases short, with 17 bases between. The CDR3 sequence is 16 residues long. This chain's CDR3 is CASSFQGLDTEETQYF. The CDR3 DNA is TGTGCCAGCAGTTTTCAGGGTCTGGACACCGAAGAGACCCAGTACTTC.

This rearrangement joins TRBV6-2 or TRBV6-3 to TRBJ2-1; 9 bases fit TRBD2. V shed 2 bases, J shed 9 bases, and the junction held 8 bases outside the gene matches. Looked up from germline, CDR1 is MNHEY and CDR2 is SVGEGT. This CDR3 is built from 15 residues. CDR3 in DNA: TGTGCCAGCAGTTACCGGAGCGGGGGGACAAGTGAGCAGTTCTTC. Residues: CASSYRSGGTSEQFF.

The rearrangement uses TRBV29-1 and TRBJ2-2, with TRBD2 matching over 7 bases. Germline lookup yields CDR1 SQVTM and CDR2 ANQGSEA. CDR3 length equals 15 residues. V lost 4 bases, J lost 0 bases, and 5 bases stayed unmatched. CDR3 sequence (DNA): TGCAGCGTTGGCCTAGCGGATTCGAACACCGGGGAGCTGTTTTTT. Its translation is CSVGLADSNTGELFF.

The rearrangement uses TRBV7-2 and TRBJ1-6; 7 bases align to TRBD1. The CDR3 covers 17 residues. V lost 2 bases to trimming and J lost 7 bases; unmatched junction nucleotides: 11. From germline, CDR1 is SGHTA and CDR2 FQGNSA. CDR3 DNA: TGTGCCAGCAGCTTACCGGGTCCGGGACAGTGGAATTCACCCCTCCACTTT. Translating gives CASSLPGPGQWNSPLHF.

The chain links TRBV5-1 to TRBJ1-1; D not certain. The CDR3 contains 14 residues. Germline lookup yields CDR1 SGHRS and CDR2 YFSETQ. Trimming removed 4 bases at V and 1 base at J, with 11 bases between. DNA of the CDR3: TGCGCCAGCAGCCTACGGGTGGGGAACACTGAAGCTTTCTTT. Translated, it gives CASSLRVGNTEAFF.

This clonotype was seen only once. The chain has TRBV20-1 and TRBJ1-1, with TRBD1 as a possible D gene (5 bases). Trimming left V 7 bases short and J 5 bases short, with 11 bases between. The CDR3 sequence is 11 residues long. The germline V gene encodes CDR1 DFQATT and CDR2 SNEGSKA (reference sequence). DNA for the CDR3: TGCAGTGGGGGGGGGAAAACTGAAGCTTTCTTT. It translates to CSGGGKTEAFF.

The gene calls are TRBV5-1 and TRBJ1-2, with 9 nucleotides matching TRBD1. Germline trimming cut 0 bases from V and 3 bases from J; bases unmatched to any gene: 6. Looked up from germline, CDR1 is SGHRS and CDR2 is YFSETQ. The CDR3 runs 16 residues. CDR3 loop: CASSLAKTGGHYGYTF. The CDR3 DNA sequence: TGCGCCAGCAGCTTGGCAAAGACAGGGGGACACTATGGCTACACCTTC.

This clonotype turned up a few times. The J gene is TRBJ2-1, the V gene TRBV20-1; possibly TRBD1 or TRBD2 for D (6 bases each). The germline V and J ends were trimmed by 4 bases and 8 bases, with 15 bases remaining between them. This CDR3 comprises 13 residues. Germline V gives CDR1 DFQATT, CDR2 SNEGSKA (reference sequence). In DNA form, the CDR3 reads TGCAGTGCTAATCACGGGGGCTTGGATGAGCAGTTCTTC. This gives the protein CSANHGGLDEQFF.

The V gene is TRBV19, the J gene TRBJ2-6; no firm D call. This CDR3 has 18 residues. Germline V gives CDR1 LNHDA, CDR2 SQIVND (reference sequence). Trimming stripped 3 bases from V and 2 bases from J, with 17 bases between. The CDR3 protein is CASSILGIGGPGANVLTF. CDR3 nucleotide sequence: TGTGCCAGTAGTATTTTGGGGATAGGTGGCCCTGGGGCCAACGTCCTGACTTTC.

This clonotype was counted a few times. CDR3 sequence reads: CSASGGGLSYNEQFF. The CDR3, as DNA: TGCAGTGCTTCGGGGGGGGGCCTTTCCTACAATGAGCAGTTCTTC. The chain has TRBV20-1 and TRBJ2-1; 8 positions agree with TRBD2. Germline CDR1 DFQATT, CDR2 SNEGSKA (reference sequence). CDR3 length: 15 amino acids. The V segment lost 5 bases and the J segment 1 base; nucleotides outside the gene matches: 7.

The chain recombines TRBV20-1 with TRBJ2-1; tentative D call: TRBD1 (6 bases). Germline values: CDR1 DFQATT, CDR2 SNEGSKA (reference sequence). The length of the CDR3 is 12 residues. V lost 0 bases and J lost 7, with 7 bases in between. The CDR3 spells CSAREGGNEQFF. The CDR3 bases are TGCAGTGCTAGAGAAGGGGGTAATGAGCAGTTCTTC.

The V call is TRBV6-6, the J call TRBJ2-7; the D is unclear. The CDR3 totals 11 residues. With 8 bases removed from V and 6 bases from J, the gap between germline ends came to 11 bases. Germline V gene data show CDR1 as MNHNY and CDR2 as SVGAGI (reference sequence). The CDR3 loop reads CASVSAREQYF. The CDR3 bases are TGTGCCAGCGTTTCCGCTCGCGAGCAGTACTTC.